These 6 T cell receptor beta chains were sequenced from one sample in a study of shared clonotypes between healthy human individuals. Repertoires were generated with immunoSEQ multiplex PCR, while TCRdb's copy carries only in-frame clones and drops some. Among more than 400,000 clones listed, about 95% were seen once. The sequenced sample was naive CD4+ T cells sorted from blood. Indicated subset: CD45RA+ positively selected. The source of these receptors is a woman in her twenties or thirties in good health.

The rearrangement joins TRBV5-1 to TRBJ2-1; 12 bases fit TRBD2. This CDR3 has 19 amino acids. Germline V gene lookup returns CDR1 SGHRS and CDR2 YFSETQ. The V and J ends lost 0 bases and 5 bases, in that order; junction bases with no gene match: 12. CDR3 bases: TGCGCCAGCAGCTTGGGGCGACTAGCGGGAGCTTTGTTCAACAATGAGCAGTTCTTC. Amino acid sequence: CASSLGRLAGALFNNEQFF.

The chain carries TRBV6-1 and TRBJ2-7; D may correspond to TRBD1 or TRBD2 (7 bases each). Germline V gene sequence: CDR1 MNHNS, CDR2 SASEGT. This CDR3 spans 14 amino acids. The V and J ends lost 11 bases and 4 bases respectively, with 21 bases between them. The CDR3 DNA reads as TGTGCCCCGCGGGGAGGGACAGAGTTATACGAGCAGTACTTC. This gives the protein CAPRGGTELYEQYF.

This clone was detected only once. The rearrangement joins TRBV28 to TRBJ1-1; D gene unclear. Germline assignment: CDR1 MDHEN and CDR2 SYDVKM. Trimming took 6 bases from V and 2 from J, leaving 13 bases between them. The CDR3 runs 14 residues. CDR3 in DNA: TGTGCCAGCAGGAGATCCACAGCAAACACTGAAGCTTTCTTT. Translating it yields CASRRSTANTEAFF.

J is TRBJ2-3 and V is TRBV11-2, with D possibly TRBD2 on 5 matching bases. V dropped 0 bases and J dropped 4 bases, with 17 bases sitting between them. Germline CDR1 SGHAT, CDR2 FQNNGV. CDR3 size: 17 residues. This CDR3 reads CASSLDGPSSLADTQYF. The CDR3 DNA reads TGTGCCAGCAGCTTAGATGGACCTAGCTCTTTAGCAGATACGCAGTATTTT. The full variable domain, in which reference TRBV11-2 and TRBJ2-3 provide the parts outside the CDR3, is EAGVAQSPRYKIIEKRQSVAFWCNPISGHATLYWYQQILGQGPKLLIQFQNNGVVDDSQLPKDRFSAERLKGVDSTLKIQPAKLEDSAVYLCASSLDGPSSLADTQYFGPGTRLTVL.

The CDR3 sequence is CASARRAVWDTGELFF. The CDR3, as DNA: TGTGCCAGCGCCCGGAGGGCGGTATGGGACACCGGGGAGCTGTTTTTT. The V gene is TRBV28, the J gene TRBJ2-2, with D tentatively TRBD2 (6 bases). Germline V CDR1 and CDR2: MDHEN, SYDVKM. CDR3 length equals 16 residues. The V end was cut by 8 bases, the J end by 3 bases, with 19 bases between.

The gene calls are TRBV18 and TRBJ1-6, with a weak D call TRBD1 (6 bases). The germline V gene encodes CDR1 KGHSH and CDR2 LQKENI. Trimming shortened V by 4 bases and J by 9 bases, and 16 bases separated the two germline ends. The length of the CDR3 is 15 residues. CDR3 DNA: TGTGCCAGCTCACAACGGGACACCGGGATTTCACCCCTCCACTTT. Protein: CASSQRDTGISPLHF.